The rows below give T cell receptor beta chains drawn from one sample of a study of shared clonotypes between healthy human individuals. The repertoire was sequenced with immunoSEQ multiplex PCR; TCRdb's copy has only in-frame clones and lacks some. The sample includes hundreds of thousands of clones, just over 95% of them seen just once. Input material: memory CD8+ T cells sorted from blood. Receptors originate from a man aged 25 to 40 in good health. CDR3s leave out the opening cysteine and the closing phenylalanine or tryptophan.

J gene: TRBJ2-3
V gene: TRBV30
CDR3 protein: AWSSGRDTQY

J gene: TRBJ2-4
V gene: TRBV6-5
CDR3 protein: ASSYSHRGAKNIQY

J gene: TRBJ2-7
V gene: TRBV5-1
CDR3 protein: ASSLWRTNSYEQY

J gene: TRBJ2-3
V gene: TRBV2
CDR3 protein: ASSNKLAEAGDTQY

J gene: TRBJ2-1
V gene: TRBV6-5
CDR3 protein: ASSYRGLGKQF

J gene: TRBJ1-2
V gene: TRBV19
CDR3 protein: ASSIVPDSRYGYT

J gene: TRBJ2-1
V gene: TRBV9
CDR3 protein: ASSVAGSAYNEQF

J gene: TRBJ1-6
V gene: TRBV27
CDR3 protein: ASRIQGTYSPLH

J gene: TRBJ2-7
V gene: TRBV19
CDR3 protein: ASSIGATYEQY

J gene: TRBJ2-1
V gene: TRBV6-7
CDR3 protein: ASSYSRRRVYNEQF

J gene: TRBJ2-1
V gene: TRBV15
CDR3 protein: ATSSGLAGGNEQF

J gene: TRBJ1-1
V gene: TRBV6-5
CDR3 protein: ASSYGQGAEAF

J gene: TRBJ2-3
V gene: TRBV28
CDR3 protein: ASSTLDRFKFTDTQY

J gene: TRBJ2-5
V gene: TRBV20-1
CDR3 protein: SASEAETQY

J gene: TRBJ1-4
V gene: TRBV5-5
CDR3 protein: ASSFGGTNEKLF

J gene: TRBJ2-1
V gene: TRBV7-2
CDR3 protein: ASSLRAGGNNEQF

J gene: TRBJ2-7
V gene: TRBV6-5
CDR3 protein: ASSYSAGGAYEQY

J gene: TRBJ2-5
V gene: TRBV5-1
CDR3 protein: ASSWTGQETQY

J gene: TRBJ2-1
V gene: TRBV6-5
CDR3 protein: ASSYVPSGRWNEQF

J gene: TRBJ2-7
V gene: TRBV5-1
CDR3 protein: ASSPGTGGLYEQY

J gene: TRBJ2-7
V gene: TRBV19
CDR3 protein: ASSRLAGLSLGEQY

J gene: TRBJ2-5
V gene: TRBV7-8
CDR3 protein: ASSLVLGREETQY

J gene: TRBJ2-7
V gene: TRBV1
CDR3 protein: TSSQDSGRAYEQY

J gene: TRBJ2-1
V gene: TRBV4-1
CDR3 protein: ASSPLGGLYNEQF

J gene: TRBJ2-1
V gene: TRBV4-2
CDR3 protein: ASTQWAGGGHNEQF

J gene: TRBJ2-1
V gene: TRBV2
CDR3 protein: ASSASGGNNEQF

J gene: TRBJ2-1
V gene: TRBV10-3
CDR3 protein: AISDPSGNSNEQF

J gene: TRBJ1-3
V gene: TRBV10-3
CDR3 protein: AISEGGNTIY

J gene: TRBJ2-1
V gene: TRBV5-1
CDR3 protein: ASSLDNEQF